Detailed here is one T cell receptor beta chain. This clone was observed a handful of times. No cognate antigen has been identified for it. Base qualities are not recorded, but no much larger clone differs from it by a single base. The library came from the immunoSEQ multiplex PCR assay. A mixture of 60 forward primers for TCR Vbeta segments and 13 reverse primers for TCR Jbeta segments was used in the multiplex PCR. A multiplex PCR assay on genomic DNA amplified the CDR3 region of rearranged TCR beta genes. Amplified TCR beta libraries were sequenced as 87-base-pair reads on the Illumina HiSeq System. The published analysis was carried out like this. Across the roughly 670 repertoires, a later analysis counted roughly 84 million unique TCR beta chains, around 11 million of which were shared by at least two donors. To remove PCR and sequencing errors, raw reads were error-corrected and collapsed into unique sequences using a nearest-neighbor algorithm that merged closely related sequences. To assign V, D and J gene segments, CDR3 sequences were aligned to IMGT reference sequences. For a sequence to be retained, a match of at least six nucleotides was required to both a V gene segment and a J gene segment. A rearrangement was called productive if the CDR3 had no stop codons and remained in frame with V and J, and every other rearrangement was called non-productive. CDR3 was defined according to IMGT convention as the region running from the second conserved V-encoded cysteine to the conserved J-encoded phenylalanine. The earlier analysis of about 610 of the donors excluded sequences that lacked an unambiguous match to a single V gene segment. In an earlier analysis of 587 of the donors, a V segment was called functional when productive rearrangements were above 56.7%, and segregating when the standard deviation between donors exceeded 5%. A statistical classification framework was developed to diagnose cytomegalovirus status using the catalog of TCR beta chain sequences. V and J gene assignment, in a later analysis, came from comparing TCR nucleotide sequences with IMGT/GENE-DB human TR gene sequences. In a later analysis, CDR3 sequences and most-parsimonious VDJ recombination scenarios were assigned using the TCRdist pipeline. In a later analysis, every TCR beta chain was defined by the combination of its CDR3 amino acid sequence and its V-gene family, and reads without a unique V-gene family were dropped. A later analysis removed 550 to 700 highly shared, low-generation-probability nucleotide sequences to deal with suspected cross-contamination and a sequencing artifact. A later analysis calculated a clonal expansion index for each public chain from normalized within-repertoire ranks of inferred template counts. A later analysis computed generation probabilities with a VDJ recombination model fitted to out-of-frame rearrangements, and checked the results against IGoR. In a later analysis, hypergeometric tests were used to score TCR-TCR, TCR-HLA and TCR-CMV co-occurrence, with a repertoire-size bias correction applied to TCR pairs. In a later analysis, false discovery rates were estimated by permuting HLA or CMV assignments 20 times. In a later analysis, co-occurring TCRs were grouped using DBSCAN, and TCRdist sequence similarity was added for clustering within HLA-allele-positive subsets. Repertoires with fewer than 30,000 or more than 120,000 public chains, plus five repertoires with anomalous nucleotide sharing, were excluded from co-occurrence clustering. TCRdb obtained this table from immuneACCESS and retained in-frame rearrangements with V and J assigned. These tables miss some clones; where compared with another copy, unresolved V genes account for less than half of the shortfall, and the remainder is unexplained. D and trimming were read from the DNA, whereas the V and J calls and clone size are those reported in that table. This sample comprises about 98,000 clones, 65% to 80% of them detected only once. Approximately 9.2% of the sample is held by the ten biggest clonotypes.

Relative to germline, V is missing 5 bases and J is missing 4 bases, with 12 bases of the junction outside any gene match. The CDR3 starts with the cysteine, ends with the phenylalanine, and has 16 residues. Just CDR3 DNA is preserved here, 48 bases in frame from base 1. The germline V gene gives CDR1 as SGHRS and CDR2 as YFSETQ. The data were obtained in a study of cytomegalovirus exposure and HLA in healthy donors (TCRdb year 2017). Background for the entire study: According to an earlier analysis of a few hundred of the donors, 150 million to 200 million T cells yielded 117 million unique TCR beta sequences and 276 Gb of sequence data. An early release covering over 500 HLA-typed donors comprised approximately 300 gigabases of sequencing data and about 90 million unique TCR sequences. Of the 350 to 400 genotyped donors, approximately 83% fell in the genetic ancestry cluster associated with self-reported Caucasian donors. The study was designed to test whether signatures of past pathogen exposure could be identified by cataloging public T cell receptors. Using immunosequencing, the study profiled T cell repertoires from some 670 subjects and related those repertoires to cytomegalovirus serostatus. Along with the approximately 700-subject first cohort, a separate validation cohort of over 90 different subjects was used. To predict cytomegalovirus infection status, the study brought together high-throughput TCR immunosequencing, statistical association of individual TCRs with disease status, and machine learning. A later analysis re-examined previously published TCR beta repertoires from 610 or so donors and added high-resolution HLA genotyping to investigate patterns of TCR occurrence. The later analysis used no new phenotypic data to find candidate immune exposures, relying instead on TCR beta sequences and their occurrence across donors. An earlier analysis of fewer than 700 of the donors applied high-throughput TCR beta sequencing to assess whether each TCR beta V gene segment acted as functional or pseudogenic. Alongside the repertoire data, information on donor age, sex, ethnicity and CMV serostatus was compiled. A later genetic analysis took genome-wide SNP genotypes for about 65% of the roughly 670 donors and used that subset as a discovery cohort. Every discovery cohort repertoire had been produced on one sequencing platform. HLA typing included class I and class II loci at four-digit resolution. Typing coverage varied by locus: roughly 629-630 donors for A, B, C, DRB1 and DQB1; 500 to 550 for DQA1; about 570 for DPA1; 450 to 480 for DPB1. Five DR-DQ haplotypes were treated as single units for association and clustering because of strong linkage in the cohort. Among some 400 genotyped donors of the cohort, an average of around 250,000 unique TCR beta nucleotide sequences was sequenced per donor, of which 15% to 20% were non-productive.

In total, 600 or so healthy bone marrow donors made up the cohort. At the time of sampling, all cohort members were nominally healthy, though unrecorded immune exposures were likely present. CMV serostatus was recorded as positive for 250 to 300 and negative for about 55% of the roughly 670 cohort members, whereas no CMV serostatus was recorded for the donor in question. Each donor provided a peripheral blood sample, and peripheral blood mononuclear cells were used for TCR beta sequencing. The Qiagen DNeasy Blood Extraction Kit was used to extract genomic DNA from the blood cell samples. Paper-wide results and their limitations: In both the original and validation cohorts, the classifier was reported to diagnose cytomegalovirus status with high specificity and sensitivity. A later analysis reported that several top co-occurrence clusters appeared linked to parvovirus B19, influenza, CMV and Epstein-Barr virus. The authors suggested that the approach could potentially be generalized to other disease states and immunological phenotypes. A later analysis found that most CMV-associated TCR beta chains appeared HLA-restricted, with HLA associations seemingly driven largely by CMV exposure. Most TCR sequences were seen in very few donors, while some public TCRs were found in many individuals. Immune exposure information for the cohort was limited to CMV serostatus. A later analysis found that TCR association rates varied across HLA loci, with DRB1 alleles showing the most associated TCRs and HLA-C alleles the fewest. Compared with the roughly 720-donor mean, donors in an Asian-associated ancestry cluster had fewer N-insertions in productive TCRs, according to a later genetic analysis. This cohort had only TCR beta chains sequenced, and the lack of alpha or paired-chain data limited which features could be detected. The sequencing pipeline was judged likely to have produced a cluster of highly shared sequence variants as a technical artifact. In an earlier analysis of some 540 of the donors, most TCR beta V segments appeared in productive rearrangements about 90% or about 30% of the time, broadly matching IMGT annotations. The study gave a list of under 200 TCR beta chains associated with cytomegalovirus. Linkage disequilibrium might explain the correlated functional status among segregating V segments, but an unknown experimental factor could not be ruled out. A further reported finding was that TCR beta sequences accurately predicted the HLA-A and HLA-B alleles for most subjects in the first cohort. Some IMGT-functional V segments, including TRBV6-2 and TRBV6-3, could not be distinguished by the 87-base-pair reads and were therefore excluded. At a false discovery rate of 0.05, a later analysis linked under 20,000 TCR beta sequences to specific HLA alleles. In vitro tests confirmed that a few of the cytomegalovirus-associated TCR beta chains recognize cytomegalovirus antigens. An association between a missense DCLRE1C variant and V-gene and J-gene trimming of TCR beta chains was found in a later genetic analysis and replicated in an independent cohort. Because counts were too low, approximately 15 rarely observed V segments, including chromosome 9 orphons, were excluded from the earlier analysis of some 540 of the donors. The presence/absence analyses assumed that sequencing depth was roughly uniform across donors, and that assumption may not be true. In a later analysis, HLA-associated TCR beta chains showed more clonal expansion and lower generation probabilities than non-associated chains that were equally common. When HLA alleles, especially DR and DQ, strongly co-occurred, attributing TCR associations to individual alleles was difficult. Because HLA typing was unavailable for some donors at each locus, only the typed subset was used in association tests.

The sample was PBMCs. The TCR originated in a human donor in good health. The rearranged chain carries TRBV5-1 and TRBJ1-2, and 9 junction bases match TRBD1. The CDR3 sequence is CASRREQGARGYGYTF. The DNA is TGCGCCAGCAGACGAGAACAGGGGGCCAGGGGCTATGGCTACACCTTC.